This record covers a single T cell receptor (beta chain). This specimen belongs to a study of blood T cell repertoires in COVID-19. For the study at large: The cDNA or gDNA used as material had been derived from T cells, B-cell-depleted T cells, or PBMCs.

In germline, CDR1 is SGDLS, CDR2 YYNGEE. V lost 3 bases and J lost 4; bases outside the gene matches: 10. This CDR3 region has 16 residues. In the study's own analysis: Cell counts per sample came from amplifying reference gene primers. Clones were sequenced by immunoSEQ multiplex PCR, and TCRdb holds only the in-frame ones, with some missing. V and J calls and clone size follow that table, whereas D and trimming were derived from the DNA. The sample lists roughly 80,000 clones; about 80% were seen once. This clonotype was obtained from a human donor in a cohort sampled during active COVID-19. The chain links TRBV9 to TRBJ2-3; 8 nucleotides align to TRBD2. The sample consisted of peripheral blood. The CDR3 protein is CASSGKPGLGADTQYF. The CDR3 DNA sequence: TGTGCCAGCAGCGGGAAACCGGGACTAGGTGCAGATACGCAGTATTTT.